The clone carrying this TCR beta chain was detected only a few times. Its specificity is unknown. This sample is drawn from a study of beta chain features in type 1 diabetes. Findings of the study overall: For Type 1 diabetes patients, all four CD4+ subsets carried TCRB CDR3s that were moderately but significantly shorter.

This CDR3 comprises 14 residues. V dropped 6 bases and J dropped 2 bases, with 11 bases sitting between them. Germline lookup yields CDR1 SGHVS and CDR2 FNYEAQ. Expressed TCRB transcripts were sequenced, since all the RNA that had been isolated was reverse transcribed. Profiling relied on immunoSEQ multiplex PCR, and the TCRdb table lists in-frame clones only, not all of them. This table holds hundreds of thousands of clones, over 13% found once. Each of the CD4+ naive, central memory, regulatory and stem cell-like memory populations was sorted via CD45RO/CCR7/CD25/CD127/CD95/CD27. J is TRBJ1-5 and V is TRBV7-6, with D unresolved. The material sequenced was naive CD4+ T cells from blood. The sequence came from a man younger than 35 with type 1 diabetes. This CDR3 is CASSPLYGNQPQHF. CDR3 nucleotide sequence: TGTGCCAGCAGTCCCCTTTACGGCAATCAGCCCCAGCATTTT.